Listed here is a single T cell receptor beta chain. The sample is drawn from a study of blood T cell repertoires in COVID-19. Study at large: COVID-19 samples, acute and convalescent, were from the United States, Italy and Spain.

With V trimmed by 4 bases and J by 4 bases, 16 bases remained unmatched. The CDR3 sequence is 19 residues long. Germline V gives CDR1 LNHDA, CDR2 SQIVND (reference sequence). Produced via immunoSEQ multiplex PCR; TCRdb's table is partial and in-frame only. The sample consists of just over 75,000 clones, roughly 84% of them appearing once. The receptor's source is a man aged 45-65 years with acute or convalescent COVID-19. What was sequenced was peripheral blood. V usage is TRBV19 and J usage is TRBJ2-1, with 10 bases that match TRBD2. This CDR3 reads CASSTPGLAQDMGYNEQFF. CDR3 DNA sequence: TGTGCCAGTAGTACACCGGGACTAGCGCAAGATATGGGATACAATGAGCAGTTCTTC.